This T cell receptor beta chain comes out of a study of blood T cells in healthy people across ages. A J-beta primer mix and a sample-barcoded 5' primer were used in a second PCR of about 7 to 12 cycles. TCRdb reprocessed the 5' RACE reads via MiXCR and lists one record per CDR3 protein. Of hundreds of thousands of distinct CDR3 sequences listed, roughly two fifths are singletons. CDR3 size: 17 residues. Germline CDR1 KGHSH, CDR2 LQKENI. Trimming cost V 3 bases and J 0 bases, with 15 bases left between them. The chain has TRBV18 and TRBJ1-5; D gene uncertain. Sequenced input: blood. The clonotype was recovered from an older man in good health. The CDR3 DNA sequence: TGTGCCAGCTCACCGTTTCCGGCAGCAAATAGCAATCAGCCCCAGCATTTT. Translating gives CASSPFPAANSNQPQHF.